What follows are 12 T cell receptor beta chains derived from one specimen sequenced in a study of cytomegalovirus exposure and HLA in healthy donors (dated by TCRdb to 2016 to 2017). Libraries were built with the immunoSEQ multiplex PCR assay. A mixture of 60 forward primers for TCR Vbeta segments and 13 reverse primers for TCR Jbeta segments was used in the multiplex PCR. TCRdb mirrors the immuneACCESS table, restricted to in-frame sequences. Some clones are absent from its copies; in checked studies, under half trace to an unresolved V gene, and the reason for the others is unknown. The sample records over 100,000 clones, 82% of which are singletons. About 8.1% of the sample rests with the top ten. Sequencing input: PBMCs. The receptors come from a woman between 45 and 60 years old in good health and CMV-seropositive.

This clone came up once. The rearrangement joins TRBV7-6 to TRBJ1-4; maybe TRBD1 (5 bases). Germline CDR1 is SGHVS and CDR2 is FNYEAQ. V was shortened by 5 bases and J by 6 bases, with 16 bases between the two germline ends. The CDR3 is made up of 15 amino acids. The CDR3 protein is CASSPRGEVYEKLFF. CDR3 in DNA: TGTGCCAGCAGCCCGCGAGGGGAGGTTTATGAAAAACTGTTTTTT. Full variable domain (rest looked up from reference TRBV7-6 and TRBJ1-4): GAGVSQSPRYKVTKRGQDVALRCDPISGHVSLYWYRQALGQGPEFLTYFNYEAQQDKSGLPNDRFSAERPEGSISTLTIQRTEQRDSAMYRCASSPRGEVYEKLFFGSGTQLSVL.

V is TRBV5-5 and J is TRBJ1-1; the match to TRBD1 covers 7 bases. Unmatched junction bases numbered 3, after V lost 2 bases and J lost 5 bases. This CDR3 is built from 13 residues. The germline V gene encodes CDR1 SGHKS and CDR2 YYEKEE (reference sequence). The chain's CDR3 is CASSFTTGTEAFF. As DNA, the CDR3 is TGTGCCAGCAGCTTCACGACAGGGACTGAAGCTTTCTTT.

The V call is TRBV5-8, the J call TRBJ1-5; D might be TRBD1 (5 bases). Trimming took off 5 bases at V and 2 bases at J, with 11 bases between the two ends. Germline values: CDR1 SGHTS, CDR2 YDEGEE. CDR3 length equals 14 residues. The CDR3: CASRGAGGNQPQHF. CDR3 nucleotides: TGTGCCAGCAGAGGGGCGGGGGGCAATCAGCCCCAGCATTTT.

The chain couples TRBV5-1 to TRBJ1-2; tentatively, D is TRBD1 (6 bases). V lost 0 bases to trimming and J lost 3 bases, with 12 bases between them. The CDR3 length is 15 residues. Germline lookup yields CDR1 SGHRS and CDR2 YFSETQ. The CDR3, as DNA: TGCGCCAGCAGCTTGGTATCAGGGGTAGACTATGGCTACACCTTC. This encodes CASSLVSGVDYGYTF.

The chain has TRBV18 and TRBJ1-2; 9 positions match TRBD1. Looked up from germline, CDR1 is KGHSH and CDR2 is LQKENI. V shed 0 bases and J 4 bases; nucleotides not matched to a gene: 6. The CDR3 consists of 16 residues. The CDR3 coding sequence is TGTGCCAGCTCACCACCAACAGGGGGCTTGGGCTATGGCTACACCTTC. This codes for CASSPPTGGLGYGYTF.

Only one count was recorded for this clone. This chain joins TRBV30 and TRBJ1-5, with no clear D. V lost 0 bases, J lost 4 bases, and 10 bases lay in between. In germline, CDR1 is GTSNPN, CDR2 SVGIG (reference sequence). The length of the CDR3 is 14 residues. The CDR3 DNA reads TGTGCCTGGAGTGTACTGGGGAGGAATCAGCCCCAGCATTTT. The encoded protein is CAWSVLGRNQPQHF.

This sequence joins TRBV5-3 and TRBJ1-4, with D possibly TRBD1 on 6 matching bases. Being an ORF, TRBV5-3 has a function that is uncertain. This CDR3 spans 14 amino acids. The CDR3 nucleotides read TGTGCGGTAGGGGGGGATACAACTAATGAAAAACTGTTTTTT. Its translation: CAVGGDTTNEKLFF.

The chain uses TRBV6-6 and TRBJ2-1; TRBD1 aligns across 8 bases. The CDR3 totals 14 residues. CDR1 and CDR2 from the germline V gene are MNHNY and SVGAGI (reference sequence). V trimming: 6 bases; J trimming: 6 bases; junction bases outside the gene matches: 7. In DNA form, the CDR3 reads TGTGCCAGCAGCCAGGACAGGGTCGGCAATGAGCAGTTCTTC. Its protein product is CASSQDRVGNEQFF.

Only one count was recorded for this clone. A junction end diverges from the germline sequence, so it may reflect a read error. Distinct nucleotide sequences in the sample also encode this CDR3. V is TRBV27 and J is TRBJ1-2; 7 bases align to TRBD1. The CDR3 loop spans 13 amino acids. Germline CDR1 reads MNHEY; CDR2 reads SMNVEV (reference sequence). The CDR3 is CASSLTGYYGYTF. As DNA, the CDR3 is TGCGCCAGCAGCCTGACAGGGTACTATGGCTACACCTTC.

This chain links TRBV4-3 with TRBJ2-7; no clear D. The CDR3 covers 16 residues. From germline, CDR1 is LGHNA and CDR2 YSLEER. V was trimmed by 0 bases and J by 4 bases, leaving 16 bases between them. CDR3 DNA sequence: TGCGCCAGCAGCCAAGATTATTCGGTGCCGCGTTACGAGCAGTACTTC. Translated, it gives CASSQDYSVPRYEQYF.

The chain joins TRBV2 to TRBJ1-3; D is perhaps TRBD1 (5 bases). The CDR3 has 14 residues. V lost 6 bases, J lost 0 bases, and 9 bases lay in between. Germline CDR1 SNHLY, CDR2 FYNNEI. CDR3 DNA sequence: TGTGCCAGCAGCCTGGACAACTCTGGAAACACCATATATTTT. Translating gives CASSLDNSGNTIYF.

This clone occurred once. This rearrangement joins TRBV18 to TRBJ1-1; D is uncertain. Germline CDR1 KGHSH, CDR2 LQKENI. Trimming stripped 2 bases from V and 0 bases from J, with 16 bases between. The CDR3 length is 17 residues. The CDR3 coding sequence is TGTGCCAGCTCACCATACCGCCTTCGGGAGATGAACACTGAAGCTTTCTTT. The encoded protein is CASSPYRLREMNTEAFF.